These 32 T cell receptor beta chains came from one sample sequenced in a study of CXCR3-negative and CXCR3-positive naive CD8 T cells. The authors made the TRB cDNA libraries by 5' RACE using UMI labels. TCRdb reprocessed the 5' RACE reads, with one entry per CDR3 protein and no DNA. The sample table includes around 6,000 distinct CDR3 sequences. Material: naive CXCR3- CD8+ T cells from blood. Subset: CD45RO-CCR7+CD27+CD95- naive CD8+ T cells lacking CXCR3 (TNR3-). These TCRs come from a human donor in good health. Some clones in this sample may be carry-over from other donors' samples.

The rearrangement uses TRBV3-1 and TRBJ2-1; the D gene TCRdb calls, TRBD2, cannot be checked with no DNA. The CDR3 runs to 13 residues. The germline V gene has CDR1 LGHDT and CDR2 YNNKEL (reference sequence). The CDR3 reads CASSRLAGNEQFF.

The chain is built from TRBV19 and TRBJ1-3; checking the TCRdb D call of TRBD1 is not possible without DNA. The germline CDR1 and CDR2 sequences are LNHDA and SQIVND (reference sequence). The CDR3 contains 14 residues. The CDR3 spells CASSIPGTGNTIYF.

This clonotype ranks as medium-sized in terms of frequency. The chain uses TRBV15 and TRBJ1-2; TCRdb calls TRBD1, which cannot be checked without DNA. The CDR3 is 17 residues long. Germline CDR1 and CDR2: LNHNV and YYDKDF (reference sequence). CDR3 amino acids: CATSYGPFQGDPYGYTF.

This clonotype is identified as medium-sized from frequency. This chain links TRBV20-1 with TRBJ2-1; the D gene TCRdb calls, TRBD2, cannot be checked with no DNA. Germline V gene data show CDR1 as DFQATT and CDR2 as SNEGSKA (reference sequence). The CDR3 has 17 amino acids. CDR3: CSARDLGLAGSYNEQFF.

The genes are TRBV20-1 and TRBJ1-2. The CDR3 has 14 amino acids. Germline assignment: CDR1 DFQATT and CDR2 SNEGSKA (reference sequence). The CDR3 is CSAPEPSLLYGYTF.

This clonotype is called medium-sized based on its frequency. V gene TRBV7-2 combines with J gene TRBJ2-3; TCRdb designates TRBD1, a call that cannot be tested without DNA. Per germline, CDR1 SGHTA and CDR2 FQGNSA. The CDR3 spans 15 residues. CDR3 region: CASSSPLDPTDTQYF.

Considering frequency, this clonotype is medium-sized. This chain connects TRBV5-6 to TRBJ1-1. This CDR3 has 15 residues. CDR1 SGHDT and CDR2 YYEEEE come from the germline V gene. The CDR3 reads CASSFFGSMNTEAFF.

This clonotype is medium-sized by frequency. This chain uses TRBV29-1 with TRBJ1-5; TCRdb's D gene call, TRBD1, goes unchecked for lack of DNA. CDR1 is SQVTM and CDR2 is ANQGSEA in the germline V gene. The CDR3 runs 13 residues. The CDR3 spells CSVAGGDYQPQHF.

V gene TRBV20-1 combines with J gene TRBJ2-5; as DNA is missing, the TRBD1 call by TCRdb cannot be tested. Germline CDR1 is DFQATT and CDR2 is SNEGSKA (reference sequence). The CDR3 runs to 18 residues. CDR3 in amino acids: CSAISSRVWAMGKETQYF.

The CDR3 sequence is CATKTVSTEAFF. This sequence joins TRBV25-1 and TRBJ1-1. The CDR3 runs to 12 residues. The germline gives CDR1 MGHDK, CDR2 SYGVNS.

The J gene is TRBJ2-3, the V gene TRBV15. Germline values: CDR1 LNHNV, CDR2 YYDKDF (reference sequence). The CDR3 extends over 14 amino acids. CDR3 loop: CATSDWNVEDTQYF.

The V and J genes are TRBV19 and TRBJ2-1; TCRdb's D gene call, TRBD1, goes unchecked for lack of DNA. Per the germline V gene, CDR1 is LNHDA and CDR2 is SQIVND (reference sequence). The CDR3 spans 15 residues. The CDR3 sequence: CASSMDGTGYNEQFF.

In terms of frequency, this clonotype is medium-sized. The J gene is TRBJ2-5, the V gene TRBV29-1; absent DNA, TCRdb's TRBD2 call cannot be checked. The CDR3 has 15 amino acids. Germline-derived CDR1 and CDR2 are SQVTM and ANQGSEA. The CDR3 sequence is CSAEPALTAEETQYF.

By frequency, this clonotype is medium-sized (0.01 to 0.1%). This rearrangement joins TRBV20-1 to TRBJ2-3; the D call of TRBD2 rests on TCRdb alone, since no DNA is present to check it. The CDR3 length is 15 residues. The germline V gene has CDR1 DFQATT and CDR2 SNEGSKA (reference sequence). This chain's CDR3 is CSATSSGDTVDTQYF.

Frequency places this clonotype as medium-sized (0.01 to 0.1%). The chain combines TRBV20-1 with TRBJ2-5; the D call from TCRdb, TRBD2, cannot be confirmed without DNA. Germline assignment: CDR1 DFQATT and CDR2 SNEGSKA (reference sequence). This CDR3 has 16 residues. CDR3 sequence reads: CSARDWAGGSQETQYF.

This clonotype is labeled large based on frequency. The rearrangement uses TRBV5-5 and TRBJ2-2. This CDR3 contains 15 residues. Germline loops: CDR1 SGHKS, CDR2 YYEKEE (reference sequence). The CDR3 region is CASSLGHLITGELFF.

This chain links TRBV7-6 with TRBJ2-5; the TCRdb D gene call, TRBD1, has no DNA to confirm it. The CDR3 contains 15 residues. Germline lookup yields CDR1 SGHVS and CDR2 FNYEAQ. CDR3 protein: CASSLLPGLQETQYF.

V usage is TRBV20-1 and J usage is TRBJ2-3; TCRdb names TRBD2, which stays unverified in the absence of DNA. The CDR3 consists of 13 residues. Germline V gene data show CDR1 as DFQATT and CDR2 as SNEGSKA (reference sequence). CDR3 in amino acids: CSAPSTYTDTQYF.

J is TRBJ2-2 and V is TRBV11-2; the TCRdb call, TRBD2, lacks DNA for checking. The CDR3 runs to 16 residues. In germline, CDR1 is SGHAT, CDR2 FQNNGV. The CDR3 sequence is CASSPSGRAFAGELFF.

This sequence joins TRBV2 and TRBJ2-7; TCRdb calls TRBD1, which cannot be checked without DNA. The CDR3 extends over 15 amino acids. Per the germline V gene, CDR1 is SNHLY and CDR2 is FYNNEI. CDR3 residues: CASTEGRTGPLGQYF.

In terms of frequency, this clonotype is medium-sized. The V and J genes are TRBV12-3 or TRBV12-4 and TRBJ1-2; checking the TCRdb D call of TRBD1 is not possible without DNA. The CDR3 consists of 13 residues. The CDR3 loop is CASSWDRLLGYTF.

J is TRBJ2-2 and V is TRBV5-6. This CDR3 contains 12 residues. Germline CDR1 reads SGHDT; CDR2 reads YYEEEE. This CDR3 reads CASSFGAGELFF.

Considering frequency, this clonotype is medium-sized. The chain has TRBV29-1 and TRBJ1-2. The germline gives CDR1 SQVTM, CDR2 ANQGSEA. This CDR3 has 13 amino acids. The chain's CDR3 is CSVEVRGGGGYTF.

The chain carries TRBV6-6 and TRBJ2-1; TCRdb's D gene call, TRBD2, goes unchecked for lack of DNA. The CDR3 covers 15 residues. Looked up from germline, CDR1 is MNHNY and CDR2 is SVGAGI (reference sequence). CDR3 protein: CASSEEGPFYNEQFF.

J is TRBJ1-1 and V is TRBV7-9; TCRdb names TRBD1, which stays unverified in the absence of DNA. This CDR3 spans 14 amino acids. CDR1 SEHNR and CDR2 FQNEAQ come from the germline V gene (reference sequence). The CDR3 sequence is CASSPPGGITEAFF.

Judged by frequency, this clonotype is medium-sized. The V gene is TRBV29-1, the J gene TRBJ2-3; the TCRdb call, TRBD2, lacks DNA for checking. This CDR3 comprises 14 residues. Germline CDR1 is SQVTM and CDR2 is ANQGSEA. CDR3 protein: CSADLASRTDTQYF.

According to its frequency, this clonotype is medium-sized. The chain carries TRBV15 and TRBJ1-5; there is no DNA to check the TCRdb D call of TRBD1. CDR1 is LNHNV, CDR2 YYDKDF, per germline (reference sequence). The CDR3 extends over 13 amino acids. The CDR3 spells CATSGEGNQPQHF.

This chain uses TRBV29-1 with TRBJ1-1; TCRdb outputs TRBD1, but without DNA this stays unchecked. CDR1 and CDR2 from the germline V gene are SQVTM and ANQGSEA. The length of the CDR3 is 12 residues. The CDR3 here is CSVEDQGPEAFF.

This clonotype registers medium-sized by frequency. The chain carries TRBV5-5 and TRBJ2-1; the TCRdb D gene call, TRBD1, has no DNA to confirm it. CDR1 SGHKS and CDR2 YYEKEE come from the germline V gene (reference sequence). This CDR3 is built from 14 residues. This CDR3 reads CASSRDSRYNEQFF.

V usage is TRBV19 and J usage is TRBJ1-6. CDR3 size: 13 residues. The germline V gene encodes CDR1 LNHDA and CDR2 SQIVND (reference sequence). CDR3 sequence reads: CASSMDGHSPLHF.

This chain uses TRBV12-3 or TRBV12-4 with TRBJ1-2; TCRdb picks TRBD1, but there is no DNA to check that call. The CDR3 totals 13 residues. CDR3 in amino acids: CASSLAGAYGYTF.

This rearrangement joins TRBV29-1 to TRBJ1-2; TCRdb selects TRBD1, and the lack of DNA leaves this call unchecked. The CDR3 length is 13 residues. CDR1 SQVTM and CDR2 ANQGSEA come from the germline V gene. The CDR3 loop reads CSVVGQGYYGYTF.